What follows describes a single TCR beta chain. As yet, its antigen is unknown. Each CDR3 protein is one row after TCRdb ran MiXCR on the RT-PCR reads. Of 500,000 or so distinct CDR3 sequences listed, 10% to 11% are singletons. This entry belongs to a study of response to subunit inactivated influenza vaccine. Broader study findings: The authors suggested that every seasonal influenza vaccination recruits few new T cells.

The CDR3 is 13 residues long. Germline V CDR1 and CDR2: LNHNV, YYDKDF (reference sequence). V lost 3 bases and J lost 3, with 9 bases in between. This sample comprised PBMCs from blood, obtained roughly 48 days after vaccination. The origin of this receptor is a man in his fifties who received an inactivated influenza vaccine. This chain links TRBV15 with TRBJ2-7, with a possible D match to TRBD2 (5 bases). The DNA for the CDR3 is TGTGCCACCAGCAGTCCGGGATACTACGAGCAGTACTTC. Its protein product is CATSSPGYYEQYF.